These 30 T cell receptor beta chains came from one sample sequenced in a study of blood T cell repertoires in COVID-19. TCRdb keeps only in-frame clones here, not all; method: immunoSEQ multiplex PCR. This sample carries fewer than 200,000 clones, around 89% of them seen once, and the ten largest clones take approximately 2%. Sequencing used peripheral blood. These receptors all stem from a man between 18 and 29 years old who had recovered from COVID-19.

This chain uses TRBV3-1 (or the pseudogene TRBV3-2) with TRBJ2-1, with 9 bases identical to TRBD1. The V and J ends lost 0 bases and 6 bases, in that order; junction bases with no gene match: 3. Germline V CDR1 and CDR2: LGHDT, YNNKEL (reference sequence). The CDR3 extends over 15 amino acids. CDR3 nucleotide sequence: TGTGCCAGCAGCCAAGAAGGGACAGGGATCAATGAGCAGTTCTTC. It is translated as CASSQEGTGINEQFF.

CDR3 protein: CASSPFSGNSYEQYF. CDR3 nucleotide sequence: TGTGCCAGCAGCCCCTTCTCAGGGAACTCCTACGAGCAGTACTTC. This chain connects TRBV5-6 to TRBJ2-7, with D possibly matching TRBD1 (5 bases). The germline V and J ends were trimmed by 4 bases and 0 bases, with 14 bases remaining between them. The CDR3 covers 15 residues. The germline CDR1 and CDR2 sequences are SGHDT and YYEEEE.

V usage is TRBV2 and J usage is TRBJ1-2; perhaps TRBD1 as D (6 bases). Germline V lookup: CDR1 SNHLY, CDR2 FYNNEI. Trimming cost V 6 bases and J 6 bases, with 14 bases left between them. The length of the CDR3 is 13 residues. The CDR3, as DNA: TGTGCCAGCAGACAGGGTCCGAGAAATGGCTACACCTTC. Residues: CASRQGPRNGYTF. Using reference TRBV2 and TRBJ1-2 for the parts outside the CDR3, the full variable domain is EPEVTQTPSHQVTQMGQEVILRCVPISNHLYFYWYRQILGQKVEFLVSFYNNEISEKSEIFDDQFSVERPDGSNFTLKIRSTKLEDSAMYFCASRQGPRNGYTFGSGTRLTVV.

The chain uses TRBV7-9 and TRBJ1-2; D gene uncertain. Trimming took off 5 bases at V and 6 bases at J, with 13 bases between the two ends. The CDR3 totals 13 residues. Germline assignment: CDR1 SEHNR and CDR2 FQNEAQ (reference sequence). This CDR3 is CASSQRERDGYTF. The CDR3 nucleotides read TGTGCCAGCAGCCAGAGGGAAAGGGATGGCTACACCTTC.

This chain connects TRBV6-4 to TRBJ2-3; 8 bases agree with TRBD2. This CDR3 contains 13 residues. V was clipped by 6 bases and J by 6 bases; unmatched bases: 5. Germline V gene data show CDR1 as MRHNA and CDR2 as SNTAGT. CDR3 in amino acids: CASSPRLADTQYF. The CDR3 nucleotides read TGTGCCAGCAGCCCGCGACTAGCGGATACGCAGTATTTT.

V is TRBV29-1 and J is TRBJ2-7; 9 positions agree with TRBD1. The CDR3 is 13 residues long. The trim removed 3 bases at V and 4 bases at J, leaving 4 bases unmatched. Germline V lookup: CDR1 SQVTM, CDR2 ANQGSEA. The DNA of the CDR3 is TGCAGCGTTGATGGACAGGGGACATACGAGCAGTACTTC. Encoded protein: CSVDGQGTYEQYF.

This chain links TRBV2 with TRBJ2-3; 10 bases map to TRBD2. Germline V gene sequence: CDR1 SNHLY, CDR2 FYNNEI. Trimming at V came to 8 bases and at J to 6 bases, leaving 5 bases not matched to a gene. The CDR3 extends over 13 amino acids. CDR3 protein: CASGASGSDTQYF. DNA of the CDR3: TGTGCCAGCGGTGCTAGCGGGAGTGATACGCAGTATTTT.

The chain has TRBV19 and TRBJ2-3, with 8 bases fitting TRBD1. CDR1 is LNHDA and CDR2 is SQIVND in the germline V gene (reference sequence). V was clipped by 4 bases and J by 3 bases; unmatched bases: 6. The length of the CDR3 is 15 residues. In nucleotides, the CDR3 is TGTGCCAGTAGTACCGGACAGGGACGGACAGATACGCAGTATTTT. Translating it yields CASSTGQGRTDTQYF.

This clone was seen only a few times. The chain couples TRBV19 to TRBJ1-2; possible D gene TRBD1, 5 bases. The CDR3 is 15 residues long. Trimming left V 1 base short and J 6 bases short, with 15 bases between. Germline V gene sequence: CDR1 LNHDA, CDR2 SQIVND (reference sequence). The CDR3 nucleotides are TGTGCCAGTAGTATAGTGGGGATAGGGGTGCATGGCTACACCTTC. Encoded protein: CASSIVGIGVHGYTF.

The gene calls are TRBV4-1 and TRBJ2-5; D may be TRBD2 (5 bases). The CDR3 totals 15 residues. V was trimmed by 1 base and J by 4 bases, leaving 13 bases between them. Germline CDR1 MGHRA, CDR2 YSYEKL. This CDR3 reads CASSQVDGGSETQYF. CDR3 bases: TGCGCCAGCAGCCAAGTTGATGGCGGGTCAGAGACCCAGTACTTC.

The chain employs TRBV28 and TRBJ1-2; a weak D match, TRBD1 (6 bases). The CDR3 runs 16 residues. Trimming pared 7 bases from V and 2 bases from J, leaving 20 bases between. Looked up from germline, CDR1 is MDHEN and CDR2 is SYDVKM. CDR3 sequence: CASTMRGSAGNYGYTF. The CDR3 region has the DNA TGTGCCAGCACCATGAGGGGGTCGGCAGGCAACTATGGCTACACCTTC.

This rearrangement joins TRBV5-4 to TRBJ2-7; TRBD1 aligns across 8 bases. This CDR3 is 13 amino acids long. Germline CDR1 is SGHNT and CDR2 is YYREEE (reference sequence). After removal of 4 bases from V and 3 bases from J, the junction contained 3 bases not matched to a gene. The CDR3 region is CASSRTGNYEQYF. CDR3 nucleotides: TGTGCCAGCAGCCGGACAGGGAACTACGAGCAGTACTTC.

The chain couples TRBV28 to TRBJ2-2, with a tentative D call TRBD2 (5 bases). CDR3 size: 15 residues. The V end lost 3 bases, the J end lost 4 bases, and 12 bases lay between the germline ends. Per germline, CDR1 MDHEN and CDR2 SYDVKM. This CDR3 reads CASSLAGRGTGELFF. The CDR3, as DNA: TGTGCCAGCAGTTTGGCGGGTCGGGGCACCGGGGAGCTGTTTTTT.

V gene TRBV6-5 combines with J gene TRBJ1-3; unclear D gene. V was shortened by 2 bases and J by 6 bases, with 17 bases between the two germline ends. The CDR3 totals 16 residues. Germline loops: CDR1 MNHEY, CDR2 SVGAGI. The CDR3 DNA reads TGTGCCAGCAGTTACCCGACGGGTAAAGTTGAAAACACCATATATTTT. Protein: CASSYPTGKVENTIYF.

The V call is TRBV19, the J call TRBJ1-1, with TRBD1 matching over 8 bases. The V gene's germline CDR1 is LNHDA and CDR2 SQIVND (reference sequence). The CDR3 has 15 residues. V lost 5 bases, J lost 4 bases, and 9 bases stayed unmatched. The CDR3 DNA reads TGTGCCAGTAGTGCCGGACAGGGTTCGGGCACTGAAGCTTTCTTT. Residues: CASSAGQGSGTEAFF.

The chain uses TRBV28 and TRBJ2-7, with 7 nucleotides matching TRBD1. V trimming: 6 bases; J trimming: 0 bases; junction bases outside the gene matches: 8. The CDR3 length is 15 residues. Germline CDR1 and CDR2: MDHEN and SYDVKM. CDR3 in DNA: TGTGCCAGCAGAGGTACTGGACAGGTCTCCTACGAGCAGTACTTC. It is translated as CASRGTGQVSYEQYF.

The chain employs TRBV5-1 and TRBJ1-2; D is possibly TRBD1 (5 bases). Germline values: CDR1 SGHRS, CDR2 YFSETQ. This CDR3 comprises 15 residues. Trimming cost V 0 bases and J 4 bases, with 13 bases left between them. The CDR3 DNA reads as TGCGCCAGCAGCTTGGGGCAGGGAATTTTCTATGGCTACACCTTC. Protein sequence: CASSLGQGIFYGYTF. The full variable domain, its missing parts supplied by reference TRBV5-1 and TRBJ1-2, is KAGVTQTPRYLIKTRGQQVTLSCSPISGHRSVSWYQQTPGQGLQFLFEYFSETQRNKGNFPGRFSGRQFSNSRSEMNVSTLELGDSALYLCASSLGQGIFYGYTFGSGTRLTVV.

This clone has a single count. The CDR3 sequence: CASSPPWGQQNSSGNTIYF. DNA for the CDR3: TGCGCCAGCAGTCCCCCCTGGGGACAGCAAAATAGCTCTGGAAACACCATATATTTT. The gene calls are TRBV23-1 and TRBJ1-3; 7 bases align to TRBD1. TRBV23-1 is placed among ORFs of uncertain function. J gave up 0 bases and V 4 bases, and 15 bases lay outside the gene matches. The CDR3 is 19 residues long.

V usage is TRBV6-4 and J usage is TRBJ2-2; tentatively, D is TRBD1 (6 bases). Per the germline V gene, CDR1 is MRHNA and CDR2 is SNTAGT. The CDR3 consists of 14 residues. Trimming took 6 bases from V and 5 from J, leaving 13 bases between them. The CDR3 DNA follows: TGTGCCAGCAGCGGGACACCCGGAACCGGGGAGCTGTTTTTT. The encoded protein is CASSGTPGTGELFF.

The chain recombines TRBV19 with TRBJ2-2; TRBD1 aligns across 9 bases. The J segment lost 7 bases and the V segment lost 4 bases, leaving 1 base of the junction unmatched. Germline V gene data show CDR1 as LNHDA and CDR2 as SQIVND (reference sequence). The CDR3 extends over 13 amino acids. CDR3 residues: CASSTTGGGELFF. DNA of the CDR3: TGTGCCAGTAGTACGACAGGGGGCGGGGAGCTGTTTTTT.

This chain joins TRBV7-9 and TRBJ2-2, with TRBD2 as a possible D gene (8 bases). Germline lookup yields CDR1 SEHNR and CDR2 FQNEAQ (reference sequence). V lost 6 bases, J lost 0 bases, and 17 bases lay in between. CDR3 length: 17 amino acids. CDR3 amino acids: CASRYGRGQTNTGELFF. In nucleotides, the CDR3 is TGTGCCAGCAGATACGGGAGGGGGCAGACGAACACCGGGGAGCTGTTTTTT.

The chain has TRBV2 and TRBJ1-1; TRBD1 might be the D (6 bases). The CDR3 is 13 amino acids. V gave up 10 bases and J gave up 3 bases, with 15 bases separating them. From germline, CDR1 is SNHLY and CDR2 FYNNEI. Here the CDR3 DNA reads TGTGCCACCGCCGGACAGAGTTACACTGAAGCTTTCTTT. The encoded protein is CATAGQSYTEAFF.

The chain links TRBV9 to TRBJ2-1, with TRBD2 matching 9 bases. Per germline, CDR1 SGDLS and CDR2 YYNGEE. The CDR3 is 14 amino acids. V lost 0 bases, J lost 8 bases, and 3 bases stayed unmatched. CDR3: CASSVVVAGDEQFF. The CDR3 coding sequence is TGTGCCAGCAGCGTAGTGGTAGCGGGAGATGAGCAGTTCTTC.

The CDR3 DNA sequence: TGTGCCTGGAGTGTCGGGGTCTCTAGCTCCTACAATGAGCAGTTCTTC. Its protein product is CAWSVGVSSSYNEQFF. The chain uses TRBV30 and TRBJ2-1; a weak D match, TRBD2 (5 bases). Trimming removed 0 bases at V and 0 bases at J, with 12 bases between. CDR1 and CDR2 (germline): GTSNPN, SVGIG (reference sequence). This CDR3 is built from 16 residues. Variable domain in full (rest from reference TRBV30 and TRBJ2-1): SQTIHQWPATLVQPVGSPLSLECTVEGTSNPNLYWYRQAAGRGLQLLFYSVGIGQISSEVPQNLSASRPQDRQFILSSKKLLLSDSGFYLCAWSVGVSSSYNEQFFGPGTRLTVL.

This clone was detected a few times. The chain carries TRBV7-8 and TRBJ2-7, with 7 bases fitting TRBD1. This CDR3 is built from 12 residues. Germline CDR1 is SGHVS and CDR2 is FQNEAQ. The V segment lost 7 bases and the J segment 6 bases; nucleotides outside the gene matches: 6. CDR3 DNA sequence: TGTGCCAGCACCCGGGACAGTGTCGAGCAGTACTTC. Encoded protein: CASTRDSVEQYF.

The chain recombines TRBV28 with TRBJ1-5, with TRBD1 matching 8 bases. The CDR3 is 15 amino acids. Germline V gives CDR1 MDHEN, CDR2 SYDVKM. Germline trimming cut 2 bases from V and 4 bases from J; bases unmatched to any gene: 4. The CDR3 bases are TGTGCCAGCAGTTTAAGGCAGGGGGCGAATCAGCCCCAGCATTTT. Translation gives CASSLRQGANQPQHF.

This chain connects TRBV7-2 to TRBJ1-3; TRBD1 matches at 9 bases. The CDR3 has 15 amino acids. V shed 5 bases and J 4 bases; nucleotides not matched to a gene: 6. Germline lookup yields CDR1 SGHTA and CDR2 FQGNSA. DNA of the CDR3: TGTGCCAGCAGCCTGGACAGGGGAGGCGGAAACACCATATATTTT. Protein sequence: CASSLDRGGGNTIYF.

The chain is built from TRBV5-4 and TRBJ1-2, with D unresolved. CDR3 length: 14 residues. V lost 0 bases and J 4 bases, leaving 10 bases between the germline ends. Germline CDR1 and CDR2: SGHNT and YYREEE (reference sequence). Here the CDR3 reads CASSLVMESYGYTF. CDR3 sequence (DNA): TGTGCCAGCAGCTTGGTGATGGAGAGCTATGGCTACACCTTC.

The chain carries TRBV2 and TRBJ1-6; the D gene is possibly TRBD1 (6 bases). This CDR3 is built from 15 residues. In germline, CDR1 is SNHLY, CDR2 FYNNEI. Trimming took off 5 bases at V and 4 bases at J, with 12 bases between the two ends. The CDR3 coding sequence is TGTGCCAGCAGTCCGCCGGGACAATATAATTCACCCCTCCACTTT. Protein: CASSPPGQYNSPLHF.

V usage is TRBV19 and J usage is TRBJ2-2; 10 nucleotides agree with TRBD2. The CDR3 runs to 15 residues. CDR1 is LNHDA and CDR2 is SQIVND in the germline V gene (reference sequence). V lost 4 bases, J lost 3 bases, and 2 bases stayed unmatched. CDR3 protein: CASSTSGGYTGELFF. CDR3 bases: TGTGCCAGTAGTACTAGCGGGGGCTACACCGGGGAGCTGTTTTTT.